A single sample gave rise to the 21 T cell receptor beta chains below, sequenced in a study of blood T cell repertoires in COVID-19. Measured with immunoSEQ multiplex PCR; TCRdb has only the in-frame clones, and not every one. The sample contains 43,000 or so clones, about 80% of which appear only once. Sequenced material: peripheral blood. These receptor sequences come from a woman aged 60 to 75 with acute or convalescent COVID-19.

The rearrangement joins TRBV2 to TRBJ1-5; unclear D gene. This CDR3 is 15 amino acids long. The germline gives CDR1 SNHLY, CDR2 FYNNEI. V shed 6 bases and J shed 1 base, with 13 bases lying between them. CDR3 in amino acids: CASRPEASSNQPQHF. CDR3 bases: TGTGCCAGCAGGCCCGAGGCATCCAGCAATCAGCCCCAGCATTTT. Full variable domain (outside the CDR3, taken from reference TRBV2 and TRBJ1-5): EPEVTQTPSHQVTQMGQEVILRCVPISNHLYFYWYRQILGQKVEFLVSFYNNEISEKSEIFDDQFSVERPDGSNFTLKIRSTKLEDSAMYFCASRPEASSNQPQHFGDGTRLSIL.

The chain links TRBV4-1 to TRBJ1-2; D is unresolved. The CDR3 is 14 amino acids. V lost 3 bases, J lost 6 bases, and 14 bases lay in between. Germline CDR1 is MGHRA and CDR2 is YSYEKL. CDR3 nucleotides: TGCGCCAGCAGCCACGCTCCAGTAGGAGATGGCTACACCTTC. This translates into CASSHAPVGDGYTF.

The chain has TRBV7-2 and TRBJ2-5; D unresolved. The CDR3 covers 16 residues. Trimming pared 3 bases from V and 0 bases from J, leaving 14 bases between. Germline V gene lookup returns CDR1 SGHTA and CDR2 FQGNSA. This CDR3 reads CASSFLRDSYQETQYF. CDR3 nucleotides: TGTGCCAGCAGCTTCCTCCGCGACTCGTACCAAGAGACCCAGTACTTC.

The chain carries TRBV6-5 and TRBJ2-7, with D perhaps TRBD2 (5 bases). V was clipped by 10 bases and J by 6 bases, with 16 bases between them. The CDR3 is 12 residues long. Per the germline V gene, CDR1 is MNHEY and CDR2 is SVGAGI. The CDR3 DNA reads TGTGCCACCCGATCGGGGTCGGCCGAGCAGTACTTC. Protein product: CATRSGSAEQYF.

The gene calls are TRBV4-3 and TRBJ2-1; 9 nucleotides match TRBD1. Trimming at V came to 0 bases and at J to 4 bases, leaving 10 bases not matched to a gene. The germline V gene encodes CDR1 LGHNA and CDR2 YSLEER. This CDR3 has 18 residues. The CDR3, as DNA: TGCGCCAGCAGCCAAGAAGTACCGGGACAGGGAACGTACAATGAGCAGTTCTTC. This codes for CASSQEVPGQGTYNEQFF.

The rearrangement joins TRBV5-4 to TRBJ1-1, with D tentatively TRBD1 (5 bases). The V end was cut by 4 bases, the J end by 1 base, with 17 bases between. In germline, CDR1 is SGHNT, CDR2 YYREEE (reference sequence). This CDR3 contains 16 residues. CDR3 in amino acids: CASSRPVGARNTEAFF. In DNA, the CDR3 is TGTGCCAGCAGCCGACCGGTAGGGGCTCGGAACACTGAAGCTTTCTTT.

The chain employs TRBV19 and TRBJ2-2; D not resolved. Germline V CDR1 and CDR2: LNHDA, SQIVND (reference sequence). The CDR3 has 14 residues. Trimming stripped 5 bases from V and 3 bases from J, with 10 bases between. The CDR3, as DNA: TGTGCCAGTAGTCGCGTGTTAGACACCGGGGAGCTGTTTTTT. As protein: CASSRVLDTGELFF. Drawing the rest from reference TRBV19 and TRBJ2-2, the complete variable domain is DGGITQSPKYLFRKEGQNVTLSCEQNLNHDAMYWYRQDPGQGLRLIYYSQIVNDFQKGDIAEGYSVSREKKESFPLTVTSAQKNPTAFYLCASSRVLDTGELFFGEGSRLTVL.

The chain is built from TRBV9 and TRBJ2-7; D might be TRBD1 (6 bases). CDR1 is SGDLS and CDR2 is YYNGEE in the germline V gene. The CDR3 is made up of 14 amino acids. Deletions cut 3 bases from V and 2 bases from J, with 12 bases between. The chain's CDR3 is CASSDRDKTYEQYF. CDR3 coding DNA: TGTGCCAGCAGCGACCGGGACAAGACCTACGAGCAGTACTTC.

The chain uses TRBV4-2 and TRBJ1-4; TRBD1 might be the D (5 bases). The CDR3 contains 17 residues. Germline loops: CDR1 LGHNA, CDR2 YNFKEQ. V was pared by 2 bases and J by 7 bases, with 20 bases between. CDR3 DNA: TGTGCCAGCAGCCAACATCCCCGGGGGGGAAACTCTGAAAAACTGTTTTTT. As protein: CASSQHPRGGNSEKLFF.

This clone was recorded only once. The genes are TRBV18 and TRBJ1-4, with TRBD1 as a possible D gene (6 bases). CDR3 length equals 14 residues. Germline CDR1 is KGHSH and CDR2 is LQKENI. V was cut by 3 bases and J by 7 bases, with 12 bases left in between. The CDR3 here is CASSPAGGTEKLFF. The CDR3 nucleotides are TGTGCCAGCTCACCGGCGGGGGGCACTGAAAAACTGTTTTTT.

This sequence joins TRBV7-2 and TRBJ1-2; weak D call: TRBD1 (5 bases). The CDR3 sequence is 14 residues long. Germline assignment: CDR1 SGHTA and CDR2 FQGNSA. V lost 3 bases and J 10 bases, leaving 18 bases between the germline ends. The CDR3 here is CASSFPGYRKDYTF. The CDR3 DNA is TGTGCCAGCAGCTTCCCAGGGTATCGTAAAGACTACACCTTC.

The gene calls are TRBV3-1 (or the pseudogene TRBV3-2) and TRBJ2-2; D call uncertain. Germline values: CDR1 LGHDT, CDR2 YNNKEL (reference sequence). Trimming left V 0 bases short and J 0 bases short, with 5 bases between. The CDR3 spans 15 residues. The CDR3 DNA reads as TGTGCCAGCAGCCAAGATGTAGCGAACACCGGGGAGCTGTTTTTT. As protein: CASSQDVANTGELFF.

This clone was observed a handful of times. The chain combines TRBV19 with TRBJ1-2; D ambiguous. The germline V gene has CDR1 LNHDA and CDR2 SQIVND (reference sequence). The V and J ends lost 5 bases and 4 bases respectively, with 11 bases between them. This CDR3 has 13 residues. DNA of the CDR3: TGTGCCAGTAGTTCCCCGCCAGGCTATGGCTACACCTTC. This gives the protein CASSSPPGYGYTF.

The rearrangement uses TRBV5-4 and TRBJ1-2; TRBD1 might be the D (5 bases). The ends were cut back, 1 base at V and 2 bases at J, with 9 bases in the middle. The CDR3 loop spans 14 amino acids. Germline V gene data show CDR1 as SGHNT and CDR2 as YYREEE (reference sequence). The CDR3, as DNA: TGTGCCAGCAGCTTGCCCAGGGTCAACTATGGCTACACCTTC. Translated: CASSLPRVNYGYTF. Using reference TRBV5-4 and TRBJ1-2 for the parts outside the CDR3, the full variable domain is ETGVTQSPTHLIKTRGQQVTLRCSSQSGHNTVSWYQQALGQGPQFIFQYYREEENGRGNFPPRFSGLQFPNYSSELNVNALELDDSALYLCASSLPRVNYGYTFGSGTRLTVV.

This clone was seen a handful of times. This chain uses TRBV5-1 with TRBJ2-1, with 9 bases identical to TRBD1. Germline V gene lookup returns CDR1 SGHRS and CDR2 YFSETQ. The CDR3 is 15 residues long. The J segment lost 6 bases and the V segment lost 3 bases, leaving 7 bases of the junction unmatched. CDR3 amino acids: CASSSTGGLGNEQFF. CDR3 coding DNA: TGCGCCAGCAGCTCCACAGGGGGCTTAGGCAATGAGCAGTTCTTC.

The genes are TRBV7-6 and TRBJ1-1, with TRBD1 as a possible D gene (6 bases). The CDR3 consists of 14 residues. Between the trimmed V and J ends, which lost 0 bases and 6 bases, there was a span of 11 bases. CDR1 and CDR2 (germline): SGHVS, FNYEAQ. CDR3 DNA: TGTGCCAGCAGCTTAGCTCAGGGGCTTTCTGAAGCTTTCTTT. This sequence encodes CASSLAQGLSEAFF.

The V call is TRBV29-1, the J call TRBJ1-2; D unresolved. V lost 3 bases, J lost 4 bases, and 6 bases lay in between. The CDR3 totals 11 residues. Germline V lookup: CDR1 SQVTM, CDR2 ANQGSEA. CDR3 in DNA: TGCAGCGTTGACGACTTCTATGGCTACACCTTC. It specifies CSVDDFYGYTF.

V is TRBV5-4 and J is TRBJ1-2; TRBD1 matches 10 bases. Unmatched junction bases numbered 12, after V lost 0 bases and J lost 13 bases. The CDR3 is 15 residues long. Germline CDR1 reads SGHNT; CDR2 reads YYREEE (reference sequence). CDR3 nucleotides: TGTGCCAGCAGCTTGGGTGGGGACAGGGGTTCTACAGGCACCTTC. Protein: CASSLGGDRGSTGTF.

The chain employs TRBV28 and TRBJ2-7; D possibly corresponds to TRBD1 (6 bases). Germline-derived CDR1 and CDR2 are MDHEN and SYDVKM. Trimming cost V 5 bases and J 2 bases, with 16 bases left between them. The length of the CDR3 is 15 residues. This CDR3 reads CASSVADSRAYEQYF. The CDR3 DNA reads as TGTGCCAGCAGTGTTGCGGACAGTCGGGCCTACGAGCAGTACTTC.

This chain links TRBV3-1 (or the pseudogene TRBV3-2) with TRBJ2-7; D possibly corresponds to TRBD1 (6 bases). Germline values: CDR1 LGHDT, CDR2 YNNKEL (reference sequence). The V and J ends lost 1 base and 2 bases respectively, with 15 bases between them. This CDR3 spans 16 amino acids. CDR3 sequence: CASSQARAGEPYEQYF. As DNA, the CDR3 is TGTGCCAGCAGCCAAGCGAGGGCAGGGGAACCCTACGAGCAGTACTTC.

V usage is TRBV27 and J usage is TRBJ2-7; 7 bases match TRBD2. The CDR3 has 13 amino acids. Unmatched junction bases numbered 7, after V lost 6 bases and J lost 5 bases. Germline values: CDR1 MNHEY, CDR2 SMNVEV (reference sequence). In DNA form, the CDR3 reads TGTGCCAGCAGCCCAGGACTAGTACACGAGCAGTACTTC. Translation: CASSPGLVHEQYF.